This TCR beta chain is from a study of shared clonotypes between healthy human individuals (dated by TCRdb to about 2020). Context from the whole study: A couple of women and a few men aged 18 to 49 years were included in the cohort. Per donor, three plates each were used for CD4 naive and CD4 memory, two for CD8 naive, and one for CD8 memory. To increase sequencing depth and limit assay-specific biases, TCR repertoire library preparation and sequencing were carried out by different laboratories using diverse techniques. To estimate repertoire size and how much clonotypes are shared between individuals, the study performed deep sequencing of blood TCR repertoires from five healthy adults. Between about 0.94 and 10 billion PBMCs per donor were obtained by leukapheresis. What the research found in general, with its limitations: The genetic and exposure-history diversity represented was limited by the small number of donors. Compared with non-shared clonotypes, the clonotypes found in all four sorted-subset donors had higher generation probabilities. Roughly 5.2% of naive CD4, around 3.6% of naive CD8, approximately 2% of memory CD4, and approximately 0.4% of memory CD8 clonotypes were shared across several donors. Incomplete sequencing was indicated by rarefaction of sorted-subset datasets, despite the large sequencing depth. Only blood was sampled, and tissue TCR repertoires likely differ from those in blood. Larger estimated clonotype richness was generally found for naive subsets than for memory subsets. Pairwise subsampling indicated that sequencing depth was expected to affect the degree of clonotype sharing among donors.

Using the deep immunoSEQ assay, multiplex PCR amplified TCR CDR3 regions from genomic DNA. Extracted genomic DNA from each cell subset was distributed evenly across all wells of several immunoSEQ 96-well plates, and each plate was treated as a replicate. Each replicate PCR for sorted subsets received about 0.2 ug genomic DNA, equal to roughly 30,000 T cell genomes. The purified libraries were quantified using a Qubit 3.0 fluorometer, sized with a Bioanalyzer 2100, and then quantified again using the KAPA Library Quantification kit. A separate single-read 150-cycle Illumina NextSeq 550 flow cell was used to sequence each immunoSEQ 96-well plate. In the paper's pipeline: Because only junctional sequences without quality scores were contained in the immunoSEQ output, filtering matching that applied to full-length reads could not be performed. Sequences were annotated with PyIR, a Python wrapper for IgBLAST v1.9, and V/J genes and CDR3 were assigned using IMGT germline references. Any read was removed if the V/J assignment was weak (E-value above 1e-6), the CDR3 was missing, or the read contained stop codons, out-of-frame junctions, or ambiguous translated residues. V3J clonotypes were defined by identical inferred V gene, J gene, and CDR3 amino acid sequence. Percentage overlap between repertoires was calculated by dividing the number of shared unique clonotypes by the size of the smaller repertoire. RTK rarefaction, the Chao1 estimator, and Recon v2.1 estimates of unobserved clonotypes were used to assess repertoire richness. OLGA was used to compute generation probabilities for all TCRbeta clonotypes that the gDNA method yielded from a handful of donors. TCRdb stores this immuneACCESS table with in-frame sequences only. Part of the clones is absent; in the studies checked, under half of the shortfall reflects unresolved V genes, and no reason is known for the rest. V, J and clone size derive from that table, while D and trimming were established from the DNA sequence. For this sample the table gives 1.5 million to 2.5 million clones, of which approximately 95% were detected only once. The ten top clones hold 0.95% to 1.5% of the sample.

CD8 naive samples consisted of CD45RO-negative cells that were positively selected for CCR7, yielding a CD45RA+CCR7+ population without TemRA cells. Healthy HIV-negative adults with no recently reported acute infections or vaccinations were included as donors. Only Caucasian adults living in Nashville, Tennessee, USA were represented among the donors. Blood was collected by leukapheresis, and PBMCs were isolated by Ficoll-Histopaque density gradient centrifugation and then cryopreserved in liquid nitrogen vapor phase. Analytical flow cytometry was used to check the purity and quantity of each magnetically sorted T cell population. From each sorted fraction, genomic DNA was isolated and quantified by UV absorbance on a Nanodrop 2000c. Regarding this clone: This receptor's antigen is unknown. Base qualities are not provided; no much larger clone lies one nucleotide away.

V is clipped by 5 bases and J by 7 bases, and the sequence between their germline boundaries is 26 bases long. Based on the germline V gene (reference sequence), the CDR1 and CDR2 sequences are SEHNR and FQNEAQ. The CDR3 contains 18 residues, cysteine and phenylalanine counted. Of the read, only the CDR3 DNA is kept; its 54 bases are in frame from base 1. The TCR originated in a man aged 18 to 29 in good health. Sequencing was performed on naive CD8+ T cells sorted from blood. The sample's cell subset or site label is to be understood as: CD45RA+CCR7+. Recombination linked TRBV7-9 to TRBJ1-4; the D segment cannot be called with confidence. The nucleotides are TGTGCCAGCAGCCGCTCTATTATCGAGATTTTCGGTAGTGAAAAACTGTTTTTT. The encoded protein is CASSRSIIEIFGSEKLFF.